Below, 20 T cell receptor beta chains from the same sample are listed, as sequenced in a study of T cells in Graves' hyperthyroidism and ophthalmopathy. Authors of the study amplified TCR beta CDR3 regions from RNA transcripts. An initial round of RT-PCR targeting the TCR CDR3 relied on the HTBI primer set. TCRdb called the multiplex PCR reads again in MiXCR, with one record for every CDR3 protein. This table holds about 500,000 distinct CDR3 sequences, around 50% found once. Material for sequencing was peripheral blood or thyroid tissue (not recorded which). Every receptor here comes from an adult woman with Graves' disease, either hyperthyroidism or ophthalmopathy (not recorded which).

The genes are TRBV28 and TRBJ1-5; D unclear. This CDR3 comprises 12 residues. V dropped 8 bases and J dropped 6 bases, with 11 bases sitting between them. CDR1 and CDR2 (germline): MDHEN, SYDVKM. CDR3 nucleotides: TGTGCCAGCGACGAGTCCGGTCAGCCCCAGCATTTT. Protein: CASDESGQPQHF.

This clonotype showed up many times. V is TRBV20-1 and J is TRBJ2-5; 8 bases align to TRBD2. CDR3 size: 15 residues. J lost 2 bases, V lost 6 bases, and 11 bases had no gene match. CDR1 is DFQATT and CDR2 is SNEGSKA in the germline V gene (reference sequence). CDR3 nucleotide sequence: TGCAGTGCAGGCGGTGTAGCGGGGAGACAAGAGACCCAGTACTTC. Amino acid sequence: CSAGGVAGRQETQYF.

This clonotype was recorded a few times. This could be a read error, since a much larger clone is one nucleotide away. This chain joins TRBV29-1 and TRBJ2-2, with D maybe TRBD1 (6 bases). The CDR3 consists of 14 residues. Trimming cost V 7 bases and J 3 bases, with 15 bases left between them. Looked up from germline, CDR1 is SQVTM and CDR2 is ANQGSEA. The CDR3: CSASRAGDTGELFF. CDR3 nucleotides: TGCAGCGCTAGCCGGGCAGGGGACACCGGGGAGCTGTTTTTT.

This clonotype appeared once. This rearrangement joins TRBV10-3 to TRBJ2-7; D possibly corresponds to TRBD1 (5 bases). CDR1 and CDR2 (germline): ENHRY, SYGVKD. The CDR3 is 11 residues long. Trimming stripped 10 bases from V and 5 bases from J, with 12 bases between. The CDR3 DNA is TGTGCCAACCGCAAAGGGGACGAGCAGTACTTC. This codes for CANRKGDEQYF.

This clonotype was found once. The genes are TRBV5-1 and TRBJ1-5; D gene unclear. This CDR3 spans 15 amino acids. Trimming removed 1 base at V and 0 bases at J, with 8 bases between. Germline CDR1 is SGHRS and CDR2 is YFSETQ. The CDR3 sequence: CASSLKGNSNQPQHF. DNA of the CDR3: TGCGCCAGCAGCTTGAAAGGGAATAGCAATCAGCCCCAGCATTTT.

This chain connects TRBV7-9 to TRBJ2-3; D may match TRBD1 or TRBD2 (5 bases each). The CDR3 loop spans 14 amino acids. Trimming stripped 3 bases from V and 2 bases from J, with 9 bases between. Germline V gene sequence: CDR1 SEHNR, CDR2 FQNEAQ (reference sequence). In DNA form, the CDR3 reads TGTGCCAGCAGCTTGGGACGGGCCACAGATACGCAGTATTTT. This codes for CASSLGRATDTQYF. The variable domain in full, with the rest retrieved from reference TRBV7-9 and TRBJ2-3, is DTGVSQNPRHKITKRGQNVTFRCDPISEHNRLYWYRQTLGQGPEFLTYFQNEAQLEKSRLLSDRFSAERPKGSFSTLEIQRTEQGDSAMYLCASSLGRATDTQYFGPGTRLTVL.

This clonotype was counted between two and nine times. This chain links TRBV2 with TRBJ1-5; TRBD1 matches at 8 bases. J lost 5 bases, V lost 4 bases, and 7 bases had no gene match. This CDR3 is 15 amino acids long. Germline CDR1 reads SNHLY; CDR2 reads FYNNEI. The CDR3 reads CASSVGRGLDQPQHF. Here the CDR3 DNA reads TGTGCCAGCAGTGTGGGCAGGGGGCTCGATCAGCCCCAGCATTTT.

V usage is TRBV7-6 and J usage is TRBJ2-7; 10 nucleotides align to TRBD2. This CDR3 is built from 15 residues. J lost 7 bases, V lost 5 bases, and 11 bases had no gene match. Germline-derived CDR1 and CDR2 are SGHVS and FNYEAQ. The CDR3 region is CASSAGLADSLEQYF. CDR3 sequence (DNA): TGTGCCAGCAGCGCCGGACTAGCGGATTCATTGGAGCAGTACTTC.

As DNA, the CDR3 is TGTGCCAGCGGGGACGGAGTCAATCAGCCCCAGCATTTT. It specifies CASGDGVNQPQHF. The chain carries TRBV25-1 and TRBJ1-5; tentatively, D is TRBD1 (5 bases). The CDR3 is made up of 13 amino acids. From germline, CDR1 is MGHDK and CDR2 SYGVNS. V was clipped by 8 bases and J by 3 bases, with 11 bases between them. Combining the CDR3 with reference TRBV25-1 and TRBJ1-5 gives the whole variable domain EADIYQTPRYLVIGTGKKITLECSQTMGHDKMYWYQQDPGMELHLIHYSYGVNSTEKGDLSSESTVSRIRTEHFPLTLESARPSHTSQYLCASGDGVNQPQHFGDGTRLSIL.

This chain uses TRBV29-1 with TRBJ2-7; D remains unclear. Germline CDR1 and CDR2: SQVTM and ANQGSEA. CDR3 size: 13 residues. The ends were cut back, 4 bases at V and 0 bases at J, with 10 bases in the middle. CDR3 residues: CSVVQARSYEQYF. DNA of the CDR3: TGCAGCGTTGTCCAGGCTCGCTCCTACGAGCAGTACTTC.

This chain joins TRBV2 and TRBJ2-5; 10 bases fit TRBD1. The CDR3 extends over 14 amino acids. J was trimmed by 6 bases and V by 7 bases; bases with no gene match: 8. Germline V gene lookup returns CDR1 SNHLY and CDR2 FYNNEI. The CDR3 DNA sequence: TGTGCCAGCATGGACAGGGGGAATGAAAAGACCCAGTACTTC. This codes for CASMDRGNEKTQYF. The full variable domain, with the rest looked up from reference TRBV2 and TRBJ2-5, is EPEVTQTPSHQVTQMGQEVILRCVPISNHLYFYWYRQILGQKVEFLVSFYNNEISEKSEIFDDQFSVERPDGSNFTLKIRSTKLEDSAMYFCASMDRGNEKTQYFGPGTRLLVL.

This clonotype was counted ten times or more. V gene TRBV20-1 combines with J gene TRBJ2-7; possible D gene TRBD1, 6 bases. Germline-derived CDR1 and CDR2 are DFQATT and SNEGSKA (reference sequence). The CDR3 totals 12 residues. V was trimmed by 5 bases and J by 4 bases, leaving 12 bases between them. The chain's CDR3 is CSAAGTKYEQYF. CDR3 bases: TGCAGTGCTGCCGGGACAAAATACGAGCAGTACTTC.

Details on this clonotype: The conserved closing phenylalanine or tryptophan is absent in this CDR3, likely reflecting a read error. The DNA is omitted, as the CDR3 cannot be located on it reliably, and the CDR3 follows TCRdb's listing. The chain has TRBV19 and TRBJ2-5; TRBD1, the table's D call, was not compared with the DNA. Both ends counted, the CDR3 spans 18 residues. The V gene's germline CDR1 is LNHDA and CDR2 SQIVND (reference sequence). CDR3: CASSIRGDKTNYGYTFGS.

This clonotype was seen more than once but under ten times. V usage is TRBV7-2 and J usage is TRBJ2-6; D is ambiguous. Germline-derived CDR1 and CDR2 are SGHTA and FQGNSA. V was clipped by 4 bases and J by 6 bases, with 10 bases between them. CDR3 length: 14 residues. The CDR3 loop is CASSSQTVANVLTF. Written as DNA, the CDR3 is TGTGCCAGCAGCTCACAGACCGTGGCCAACGTCCTGACTTTC.

The rearrangement uses TRBV2 and TRBJ1-1; 12 bases fit TRBD1. Trimming removed 0 bases from V and 6 bases from J; junction bases left unmatched: 5. Germline CDR1 and CDR2: SNHLY and FYNNEI. The CDR3 consists of 16 residues. The DNA of the CDR3 is TGTGCCAGCAGTGAAGCGGGACAGGGGGCGCGCGCTGAAGCTTTCTTT. It specifies CASSEAGQGARAEAFF.

The V and J genes are TRBV5-1 and TRBJ1-1; D is unclear. The germline V gene has CDR1 SGHRS and CDR2 YFSETQ. Trimming stripped 4 bases from V and 0 bases from J, with 13 bases between. The CDR3 has 15 residues. CDR3 sequence: CASSLVLNMNTEAFF. CDR3 DNA sequence: TGCGCCAGCAGCCTCGTATTAAACATGAACACTGAAGCTTTCTTT.

The table lists this clonotype with many counts. Written as DNA, the CDR3 is TGCAGTGCAAACACAGGGAGGGGCTCACCCCTCCACTTT. It yields the protein CSANTGRGSPLHF. The chain has TRBV20-1 and TRBJ1-6; D is possibly TRBD1 (6 bases). Germline CDR1 DFQATT, CDR2 SNEGSKA (reference sequence). The V end lost 6 bases, the J end lost 10 bases, and 16 bases lay between the germline ends. The CDR3 consists of 13 residues.

This clonotype appeared many times. The V call is TRBV7-2, the J call TRBJ2-5; 9 bases are a match to TRBD2. Germline V gene sequence: CDR1 SGHTA, CDR2 FQGNSA. J gave up 4 bases and V 1 base, and 7 bases lay outside the gene matches. The CDR3 has 16 amino acids. In DNA form, the CDR3 reads TGTGCCAGCAGCTTAGGTAGCGGGAGTTTAGGAGAGACCCAGTACTTC. It is translated as CASSLGSGSLGETQYF. The whole variable domain, filled in from reference TRBV7-2 and TRBJ2-5, reads GAGVSQSPSNKVTEKGKDVELRCDPISGHTALYWYRQSLGQGLEFLIYFQGNSAPDKSGLPSDRFSAERTGGSVSTLTIQRTQQEDSAVYLCASSLGSGSLGETQYFGPGTRLLVL.

This chain connects TRBV20-1 to TRBJ1-5; a weak D match, TRBD1 (6 bases). V was trimmed by 8 bases and J by 6 bases, leaving 14 bases between them. The CDR3 loop spans 12 amino acids. The germline V gene encodes CDR1 DFQATT and CDR2 SNEGSKA (reference sequence). CDR3 sequence reads: CSLGGAGQPQHF. In nucleotides, the CDR3 is TGCAGTCTGGGGGGGGCTGGTCAGCCCCAGCATTTT.

Turning to this clonotype: One end of the junction fails to match germline, which may point to a read error. This chain connects TRBV10-2 to TRBJ1-2, with D hard to call. This CDR3 spans 14 amino acids. Germline V gives CDR1 WSHSY, CDR2 SAAADI. The CDR3 spells CASSELGINCGHTF. The CDR3, as DNA: TGCGCCAGCAGTGAGTTGGGGATTAATTGTGGCCACACCTTC.